The T cell receptor (beta chain) under discussion was sequenced for a study of blood T cell repertoires in COVID-19. Study at large: The cDNA or gDNA used as material had been derived from T cells, B-cell-depleted T cells, or PBMCs.

This CDR3 comprises 13 residues. In germline, CDR1 is SSHAT, CDR2 FNYEAQ (reference sequence). As regards this clone: An end of the junction does not agree with germline; a read error may underlie this.

Assay used: immunoSEQ multiplex PCR; TCRdb lists only in-frame clones, some missing. The profile shows about 210,000 clones, about 92% of them singletons. This clonotype was sampled from a man between 25 and 39 years old with acute or convalescent COVID-19. The rearrangement uses TRBV7-7 and TRBJ2-5; TRBD2 is a possible D gene (6 bases). Sequences were obtained from peripheral blood. In DNA form, the CDR3 reads TGTGCTAGCACAGCCGGGACCGGGGGGACCCAGTACTTC. The encoded protein is CASTAGTGGTQYF.